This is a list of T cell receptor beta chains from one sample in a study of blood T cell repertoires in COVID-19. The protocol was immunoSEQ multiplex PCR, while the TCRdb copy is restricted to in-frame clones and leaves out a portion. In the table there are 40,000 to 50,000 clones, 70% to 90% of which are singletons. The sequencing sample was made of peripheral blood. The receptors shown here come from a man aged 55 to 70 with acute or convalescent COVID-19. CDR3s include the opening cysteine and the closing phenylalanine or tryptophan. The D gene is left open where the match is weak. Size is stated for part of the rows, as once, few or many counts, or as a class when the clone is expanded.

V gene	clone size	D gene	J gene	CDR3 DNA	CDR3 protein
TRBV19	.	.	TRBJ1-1	TGTGCCAGTAGTTCCCGGCGGCTGAATACTGAAGCTTTCTTT	CASSSRRLNTEAFF
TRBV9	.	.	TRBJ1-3	TGTGCCAGCAGCCTCGGGACACCGGGAGGAAACACCATATATTTT	CASSLGTPGGNTIYF
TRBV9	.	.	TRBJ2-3	TGTGCCAGCAGCGTAACGGGGGTATCAGATACGCAGTATTTT	CASSVTGVSDTQYF
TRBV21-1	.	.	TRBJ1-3	TGTGCCAGCAGCAGACAGACGCCGGGTAGGGGAAACACCATATATTTT	CASSRQTPGRGNTIYF
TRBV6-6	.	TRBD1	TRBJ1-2	TGTGCCAGCAGTTTCCGGGACAGGGGTGATTATGGCTACACCTTC	CASSFRDRGDYGYTF
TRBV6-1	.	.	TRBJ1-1	TGTGCCAGCAGTGAGACAGGTAACACTGAAGCTTTCTTT	CASSETGNTEAFF
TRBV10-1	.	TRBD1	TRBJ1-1	TGCGCCAGCAGTGAAAGGGGGCTTGATGAAGCTTTCTTT	CASSERGLDEAFF
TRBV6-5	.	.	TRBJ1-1	TGTGCCAGCAGTTACTCAGGGGGGAACACTGAAGCTTTCTTT	CASSYSGGNTEAFF
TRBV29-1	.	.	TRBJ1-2	TGCAGCGCCCGGGACTTACCTAACTATGGCTACACCTTC	CSARDLPNYGYTF
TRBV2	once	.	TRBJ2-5	TGTGCCAGCAGTGAAGAGCTGGGGCCGAGGACCCAGTACTTC	CASSEELGPRTQYF
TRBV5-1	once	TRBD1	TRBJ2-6	TGCGCCAGCAGCTTTGTCCCAGGGGGCACTGGGGCCAACGTCCTGACTTTC	CASSFVPGGTGANVLTF
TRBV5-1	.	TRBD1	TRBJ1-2	TGCGCCAGCAGCATACCGACAGGGGAGAAGAACTATGGCTACACCTTC	CASSIPTGEKNYGYTF
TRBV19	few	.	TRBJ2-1	TGTGCCAGTAGTATAGGAGGCGGAGGGCAGTTCTTC	CASSIGGGGQFF
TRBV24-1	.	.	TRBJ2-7	TGTGCCACCAGTGATTTCAAGAGCGAGCAGTACTTC	CATSDFKSEQYF
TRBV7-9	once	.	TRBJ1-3	TGTGCCAGCAGCCCCGCACTCAGGCCTCGGACCATATATTTT	CASSPALRPRTIYF
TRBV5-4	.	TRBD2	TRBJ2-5	TGTGCCAGCAGCTTACTAGCGGGGGGCCTCCAAGAGACCCAGTACTTC	CASSLLAGGLQETQYF
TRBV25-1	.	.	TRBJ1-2	TGTGCCACCCTAAACAGGGCCGACGGCTACACCTTC	CATLNRADGYTF
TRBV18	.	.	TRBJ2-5	TGTGCCAGCTCACCCAGGGGATTCCAAGAGACCCAGTACTTC	CASSPRGFQETQYF
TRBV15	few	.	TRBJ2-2	TGTGCCACCAGCACCACGACAGTCGCGAACACCGGGGAGCTGTTTTTT	CATSTTTVANTGELFF
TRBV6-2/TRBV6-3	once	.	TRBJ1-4	TGTGCCAGCAGTTACTCGGGAGACAGGATGGAAGAAAAACTGTTTTTT	CASSYSGDRMEEKLFF
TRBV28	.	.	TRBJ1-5	TGTGCCAGCAGCTCCGGGAGCCATTATCAGCCCCAGCATTTT	CASSSGSHYQPQHF
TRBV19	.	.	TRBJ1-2	TGTGCCAGTAGTATAACACATGCCAACTATGGCTACACCTTC	CASSITHANYGYTF
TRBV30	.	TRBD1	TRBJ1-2	TGTGCCTGGAGTCCGACAGGGAATACTGGCTACACCTTC	CAWSPTGNTGYTF
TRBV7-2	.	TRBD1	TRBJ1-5	TGTGCCAGCAGCTTAGGGACAGGGGGCAGTCAGCCCCAGCATTTT	CASSLGTGGSQPQHF
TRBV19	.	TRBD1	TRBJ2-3	TGTGCAGTGCGAGGGGGCGTGCCCACAGATACGCAGTATTTT	CAVRGGVPTDTQYF
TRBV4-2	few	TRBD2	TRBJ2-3	TGTGCCAGCAGCCAAGTACCGAAGCGGGGACGCACAGATACGCAGTATTTT	CASSQVPKRGRTDTQYF
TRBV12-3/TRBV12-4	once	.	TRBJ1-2	TGTGCCAGCACCGTACATTTCTTTGATGGCTACACCTTC	CASTVHFFDGYTF
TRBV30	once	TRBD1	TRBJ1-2	TGTGCCTGGAGCCCTCTTACAGGGGGCAATGGCTACACCTTC	CAWSPLTGGNGYTF